This TCR beta chain was identified in a study of blood T cell repertoires in COVID-19. Libraries were prepared by immunoSEQ multiplex PCR; TCRdb keeps only in-frame clonotypes and omits some of them. The sample has about 300,000 clones; 75% to 90% are singletons. This receptor was obtained from a man in his forties with acute or convalescent COVID-19. The sample was peripheral blood.

The CDR3 sequence: CASSSGTPPEAFF. The CDR3 DNA reads TGTGCCAGCAGTTCCGGGACTCCTCCTGAAGCTTTCTTT. The chain links TRBV2 to TRBJ1-1; D possibly corresponds to TRBD1 (5 bases). With 5 bases removed from V and 6 bases from J, the gap between germline ends came to 13 bases. The CDR3 is made up of 13 amino acids. Germline CDR1 reads SNHLY; CDR2 reads FYNNEI. Based on the CDR3 plus reference TRBV2 and TRBJ1-1, the full variable domain is EPEVTQTPSHQVTQMGQEVILRCVPISNHLYFYWYRQILGQKVEFLVSFYNNEISEKSEIFDDQFSVERPDGSNFTLKIRSTKLEDSAMYFCASSSGTPPEAFFGQGTRLTVV.